A selection of T cell receptor beta chains follows, all from one sample in a study of blood T cell repertoires in COVID-19. Profiling relied on immunoSEQ multiplex PCR, and the TCRdb table lists in-frame clones only, not all of them. The top ten clones hold about a tenth of a sample with 100,000 or so clones, around four fifths of them seen once. The sequenced sample was peripheral blood. The receptors stem from a man aged 35 to 55 with active or convalescent COVID-19. Each CDR3 is given with its conserved first and last residue. A D gene is named only where the DNA matches it firmly. Clone size is given for some rows only: seen once, a few or many times, or a class if the clone is expanded.

>-|TRBD1|TRBV24-1|TRBJ2-1
CATSDSSRTGNDEQFF
TGTGCCACCAGTGATTCGTCGCGGACAGGGAACGATGAGCAGTTCTTC
>-|-|TRBV7-3|TRBJ2-5
CASSPYIETQYF
TGTGCCAGCAGCCCCTATATAGAGACCCAGTACTTC
>-|-|TRBV6-2/TRBV6-3|TRBJ2-7
CASSRPESHGYEQYF
TGTGCCAGCAGCCGCCCGGAGTCCCATGGGTACGAGCAGTACTTC
>-|-|TRBV7-9|TRBJ1-1
CASSSRDMNTEAFF
TGTGCCAGCAGCTCCAGGGACATGAACACTGAAGCTTTCTTT
>-|-|TRBV27|TRBJ2-7
CASMGGASYEQYF
TGTGCCAGCATGGGGGGGGCATCCTACGAGCAGTACTTC
>few|TRBD1|TRBV29-1|TRBJ2-2
CSVRSGTGNTGELFF
TGCAGCGTTAGGTCGGGGACAGGGAACACCGGGGAGCTGTTTTTT
>-|-|TRBV19|TRBJ1-5
CASSIPGEGNQPQHF
TGTGCCAGTAGTATCCCTGGGGAGGGCAATCAGCCCCAGCATTTT
>-|-|TRBV21-1|TRBJ2-2
CASRDRNTGELFF
TGTGCCAGCAGGGACAGGAACACCGGGGAGCTGTTTTTT
>once|TRBD2|TRBV4-2|TRBJ2-2
CASSQRTSGGAAGELFF
TGTGCCAGCAGCCAAAGGACTAGCGGGGGGGCCGCCGGGGAGCTGTTTTTT
>-|-|TRBV3-1/TRBV3-2|TRBJ1-1
CASSYLDNRDHTEAFF
TGTGCCAGCAGCTATTTAGACAACAGGGATCACACTGAAGCTTTCTTT
>few|TRBD2|TRBV7-3|TRBJ2-7
CASSLLASGPYEQYF
TGTGCCAGCAGCTTACTTGCTAGCGGCCCCTACGAGCAGTACTTC
>few|TRBD1|TRBV19|TRBJ1-2
CASSDRDWYGYTF
TGTGCCAGTAGTGACAGGGATTGGTATGGCTACACCTTC
>-|-|TRBV5-1|TRBJ2-5
CASSFLETQYF
TGCGCCAGCAGCTTTCTGGAGACCCAGTACTTC
>-|TRBD1|TRBV6-5|TRBJ1-2
CASSHRDRGGYGYTF
TGTGCCAGCAGCCACAGGGACAGGGGTGGCTATGGCTACACCTTC
>-|-|TRBV3-1/TRBV3-2|TRBJ1-1
CASSQRGNKNTEAFF
TGTGCCAGCAGCCAACGAGGGAATAAAAACACTGAAGCTTTCTTT
>-|TRBD2|TRBV19|TRBJ2-7
CASAIAGAPYEQYF
TGTGCCAGTGCCATAGCGGGGGCACCTTACGAGCAGTACTTC
>-|-|TRBV6-5|TRBJ2-7
CASSPGGPHEQYF
TGTGCCAGCAGTCCCGGGGGTCCCCACGAGCAGTACTTC
>-|-|TRBV2|TRBJ1-6
CASSEDMRSYNSPLHF
TGTGCCAGCAGTGAGGACATGCGTTCTTATAATTCACCCCTCCACTTT
>-|TRBD1|TRBV9|TRBJ2-1
CASSAQGSSYNEQFF
TGTGCCAGCAGCGCACAGGGGAGCTCCTACAATGAGCAGTTCTTC
>-|-|TRBV18|TRBJ1-3
CASSPNGGSSGNTIYF
TGTGCCAGCTCACCAAATGGGGGGAGCTCTGGAAACACCATATATTTT
>-|-|TRBV11-2|TRBJ2-7
CATKGTEGYEQYF
TGTGCCACCAAGGGAACAGAGGGATACGAGCAGTACTTC
>-|-|TRBV4-1|TRBJ2-1
CASSQDLAGQEFF
TGCGCCAGCAGCCAAGATCTAGCGGGACAGGAGTTCTTC
>-|-|TRBV2|TRBJ1-5
CASSPEGDQPQHF
TGTGCCAGCAGTCCTGAGGGAGATCAGCCCCAGCATTTT
>-|-|TRBV25-1|TRBJ2-1
CASSVIGGGSYNEQFF
TGTGCCAGCAGTGTGATAGGGGGTGGCTCCTACAATGAGCAGTTCTTC
>-|TRBD1|TRBV5-4|TRBJ2-3
CASRPGQGWADTQYF
TGTGCCAGCAGACCCGGACAGGGCTGGGCAGATACGCAGTATTTT
>-|-|TRBV7-2|TRBJ1-4
CASSLEGRAEKLFF
TGTGCCAGCAGCTTAGAGGGCAGGGCGGAAAAACTGTTTTTT
>-|TRBD1|TRBV20-1|TRBJ1-2
CSASRDSQYGYTF
TGCAGTGCTAGTCGGGACAGCCAGTATGGCTACACCTTC
>-|-|TRBV18|TRBJ1-2
CASSPRGWDGYTF
TGTGCCAGCTCACCACGGGGCTGGGATGGCTACACCTTC
>-|-|TRBV2|TRBJ1-1
CASSRQTNTEAFF
TGTGCCAGCTCCCGACAAACAAACACTGAAGCTTTCTTT
>-|-|TRBV15|TRBJ2-1
CATSRGLTGSSYNEQFF
TGTGCCACCAGCAGGGGCCTGACGGGAAGCTCCTACAATGAGCAGTTCTTC
>few|TRBD1|TRBV15|TRBJ2-7
CATSRGSGTGSTEQYF
TGTGCCACCAGCAGAGGGTCGGGGACAGGGTCCACCGAGCAGTACTTC
>-|TRBD1|TRBV6-6|TRBJ1-2
CASSYETGGIYGYTF
TGTGCCAGCAGTTACGAGACAGGGGGCATCTATGGCTACACCTTC
>once|-|TRBV4-2|TRBJ2-5
CASSQDWSGGGETQYF
TGTGCCAGCAGCCAAGATTGGTCCGGGGGTGGGGAGACCCAGTACTTC
>once|TRBD1|TRBV6-2/TRBV6-3|TRBJ2-2
CASSQNRGNTGELFF
TGTGCCAGCAGCCAAAACAGGGGGAACACCGGGGAGCTGTTTTTT
>-|-|TRBV11-3|TRBJ1-6
CASSRGQYNSPLHF
TGTGCCAGCAGCCGAGGACAGTATAATTCACCCCTCCACTTT
>once|TRBD1|TRBV7-9|TRBJ1-4
CASSDDRGRATNEKLFF
TGTGCCAGCAGCGACGACAGGGGGAGGGCAACTAATGAAAAACTGTTTTTT
>once|-|TRBV6-1|TRBJ1-2
CASSEAQAPNYGYTF
TGTGCCAGCAGTGAAGCACAGGCCCCTAACTATGGCTACACCTTC
>-|-|TRBV6-5|TRBJ1-1
CASGAPNTEAFF
TGTGCCAGCGGGGCTCCGAACACTGAAGCTTTCTTT
>few|-|TRBV29-1|TRBJ2-5
CSVDRWQETQYF
TGCAGCGTTGACAGGTGGCAAGAGACCCAGTACTTC
>few|TRBD1|TRBV11-1|TRBJ2-2
CASSQGQPNTGELFF
TGTGCCAGCAGCCAGGGACAGCCGAACACCGGGGAGCTGTTTTTT
>-|-|TRBV4-1|TRBJ1-5
CASSPSGSNQPQHF
TGCGCCAGCAGCCCTTCAGGGTCCAATCAGCCCCAGCATTTT
>-|-|TRBV10-1|TRBJ1-6
CARKQVGNSPLHF
TGCGCCAGGAAACAGGTCGGGAATTCACCCCTCCACTTT
>-|-|TRBV18|TRBJ1-6
CASSPRGNGSPLHF
TGTGCCAGCTCACCACGAGGGAATGGCTCACCCCTCCACTTT
>-|TRBD1|TRBV14|TRBJ2-5
CASSQRQGVQETQYF
TGTGCCAGCAGCCAGCGGCAGGGGGTCCAAGAGACCCAGTACTTC
>-|TRBD1|TRBV7-9|TRBJ1-6
CASSQQTGPGSPLHF
TGTGCCAGCAGCCAGCAGACAGGGCCTGGTTCACCCCTCCACTTT
>-|TRBD1|TRBV6-6|TRBJ2-3
CASSGGQGGSPDTQYF
TGTGCCAGCAGTGGGGGACAGGGGGGGTCGCCAGATACGCAGTATTTT
>-|-|TRBV21-1|TRBJ2-7
CASSKKDSYEQYF
TGTGCCAGCAGCAAAAAGGACAGCTACGAGCAGTACTTC
>-|-|TRBV13|TRBJ2-7
CASSLGSDMGYEQYF
TGTGCCAGCAGCTTAGGGTCGGACATGGGGTACGAGCAGTACTTC
>-|TRBD1|TRBV18|TRBJ2-5
CASSPLGTGGVETQYF
TGTGCCAGCTCACCATTAGGTACAGGGGGAGTTGAGACCCAGTACTTC
>few|TRBD1|TRBV5-1|TRBJ1-6
CASSTRDSENSPLHF
TGCGCCAGCAGCACAAGGGACAGCGAAAATTCACCCCTCCACTTT
>-|TRBD2|TRBV6-5|TRBJ2-1
CASSRTSPNEQFF
TGTGCCAGCAGTCGGACTAGCCCGAATGAGCAGTTCTTC
>-|-|TRBV6-5|TRBJ2-1
CASSPRDKAYNEQFF
TGTGCCAGCAGCCCCCGGGACAAGGCTTACAATGAGCAGTTCTTC
>-|TRBD1|TRBV5-4|TRBJ2-1
CASSSRTGTGLNEQFF
TGTGCCAGCAGCTCACGAACCGGGACAGGTCTCAATGAGCAGTTCTTC
>-|-|TRBV4-3|TRBJ2-3
CASSQDMATDTQYF
TGCGCCAGCAGCCAAGATATGGCCACAGATACGCAGTATTTT
>-|TRBD1|TRBV5-1|TRBJ1-4
CASSSTGGLGNEKLFF
TGCGCCAGCAGCTCGACAGGGGGCCTTGGTAATGAAAAACTGTTTTTT